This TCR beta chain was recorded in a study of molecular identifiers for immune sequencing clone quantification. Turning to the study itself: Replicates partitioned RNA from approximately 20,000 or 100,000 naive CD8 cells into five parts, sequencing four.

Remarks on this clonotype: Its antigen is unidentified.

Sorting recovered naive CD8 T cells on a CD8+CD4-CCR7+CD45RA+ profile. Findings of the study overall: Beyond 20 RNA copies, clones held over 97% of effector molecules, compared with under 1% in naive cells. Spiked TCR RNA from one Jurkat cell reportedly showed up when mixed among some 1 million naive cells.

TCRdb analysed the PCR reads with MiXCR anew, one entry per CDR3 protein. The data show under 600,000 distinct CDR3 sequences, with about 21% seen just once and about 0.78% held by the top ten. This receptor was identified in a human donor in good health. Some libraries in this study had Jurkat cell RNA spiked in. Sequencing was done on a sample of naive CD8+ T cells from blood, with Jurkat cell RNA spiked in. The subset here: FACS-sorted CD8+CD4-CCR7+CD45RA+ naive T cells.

DNA for the CDR3: TGTGCCAGATCCCATGAGGGGGGTCGGTGGTACGAGCAGTACTTC. Translating gives CARSHEGGRWYEQYF. The rearrangement uses TRBV6-2 or TRBV6-3 and TRBJ2-7; D may be TRBD1 or TRBD2 (6 bases each). The V end lost 9 bases, the J end lost 4 bases, and 22 bases lay between the germline ends. Germline CDR1 and CDR2: MNHEY and SVGEGT. The CDR3 runs to 15 residues.